This T cell receptor beta chain was retrieved from a study of blood T cell repertoires in COVID-19. Generated by immunoSEQ multiplex PCR, the TCRdb table keeps only in-frame clones and is missing some. The sample has almost 70,000 clones, 89% seen once; the top ten hold less than 5.5%. The germline V gene has CDR1 MNHEY and CDR2 SVGAGI. This CDR3 has 14 residues. Trimming removed 6 bases at V and 2 bases at J, with 13 bases between. This clonotype was obtained from a woman aged 45-59 years with active COVID-19. The chain employs TRBV6-5 and TRBJ1-2, with D possibly being TRBD1 (6 bases). The sequenced material came from peripheral blood. The CDR3 loop reads CASSRTGTNYGYTF. CDR3 coding DNA: TGTGCCAGCAGCCGTACAGGGACGAACTATGGCTACACCTTC.